A selection of T cell receptor beta chains follows, all from one sample in a study of shared clonotypes between healthy human individuals. The table came from immunoSEQ multiplex PCR; TCRdb's copy has only in-frame clones and leaves some out. The sample lists 850,000 to 1,200,000 clones; about 75% were seen once. Source material: memory CD4+ T cells sorted from blood. These receptors all stem from a man aged 18 to 30 in good health. CDR3s include the opening cysteine and the closing phenylalanine or tryptophan. The D gene is left open where the match is weak. Clone size, where shown, is once, few, many, or a class for clones that have expanded.

cdr3_aa: CASMRQVNTEAFF
cdr3_nt: TGCGCCAGCATGAGACAGGTAAACACTGAAGCTTTCTTT
v_call: TRBV10-2
clone_size: -
j_call: TRBJ1-1
cdr3_length: 13
d_call: -

cdr3_aa: CASSRGQGALADTDTQYF
cdr3_nt: TGTGCCAGCAGCCGGGGACAGGGGGCGCTAGCAGATACAGATACGCAGTATTTT
v_call: TRBV11-2
clone_size: once
j_call: TRBJ2-3
cdr3_length: 18
d_call: TRBD1

cdr3_aa: CASSLSSYEQYF
cdr3_nt: TGTGCCAGCAGCTTGAGCTCCTACGAGCAGTACTTC
v_call: TRBV7-2
clone_size: -
j_call: TRBJ2-7
cdr3_length: 12
d_call: -

cdr3_aa: CASSLNRFGGTEAFF
cdr3_nt: TGTGCCAGCAGCTTAAATCGCTTTGGAGGCACTGAAGCTTTCTTT
v_call: TRBV7-8
clone_size: once
j_call: TRBJ1-1
cdr3_length: 15
d_call: -

cdr3_aa: CSAMTANQPQHF
cdr3_nt: TGCAGCGCCATGACTGCGAATCAGCCCCAGCATTTT
v_call: TRBV29-1
clone_size: -
j_call: TRBJ1-5
cdr3_length: 12
d_call: -

cdr3_aa: CASSPVGTAESYEQYF
cdr3_nt: TGTGCCAGCTCACCAGTTGGGACAGCCGAGTCCTACGAGCAGTACTTC
v_call: TRBV18
clone_size: -
j_call: TRBJ2-7
cdr3_length: 16
d_call: TRBD1

cdr3_aa: CASSLGQGAHNEQFF
cdr3_nt: TGTGCCAGCAGCTTGGGACAGGGGGCTCACAATGAGCAGTTCTTC
v_call: TRBV5-5
clone_size: -
j_call: TRBJ2-1
cdr3_length: 15
d_call: TRBD1

cdr3_aa: CASSQASGGLPAFF
cdr3_nt: TGTGCCAGCAGCCAAGCTTCAGGGGGCCTTCCAGCTTTCTTT
v_call: TRBV14
clone_size: -
j_call: TRBJ1-1
cdr3_length: 14
d_call: TRBD1

cdr3_aa: CASSHPSGNSGNEKLFF
cdr3_nt: TGCGCCAGCAGCCACCCCAGCGGGAACAGCGGGAATGAAAAACTGTTTTTT
v_call: TRBV4-1
clone_size: -
j_call: TRBJ1-4
cdr3_length: 17
d_call: -

cdr3_aa: CASFSQDSYNEQFF
cdr3_nt: TGTGCCTCCTTTTCCCAAGACAGCTACAATGAGCAGTTCTTC
v_call: TRBV28
clone_size: few
j_call: TRBJ2-1
cdr3_length: 14
d_call: -

cdr3_aa: CASSWASGQPARDTQYF
cdr3_nt: TGTGCCAGCAGCTGGGCTAGCGGACAACCCGCCCGAGATACGCAGTATTTT
v_call: TRBV7-2
clone_size: -
j_call: TRBJ2-3
cdr3_length: 17
d_call: TRBD2

cdr3_aa: CASSLVGIDTQYF
cdr3_nt: TGTGCCAGCAGCTTGGTGGGGATAGATACGCAGTATTTT
v_call: TRBV5-6
clone_size: once
j_call: TRBJ2-3
cdr3_length: 13
d_call: -

cdr3_aa: CASSLGTGVDTQYF
cdr3_nt: TGCGCCAGCAGCCTCGGGACAGGGGTTGATACGCAGTATTTT
v_call: TRBV5-1
clone_size: -
j_call: TRBJ2-3
cdr3_length: 14
d_call: TRBD1

cdr3_aa: CSVWGLSAGELFF
cdr3_nt: TGCAGCGTTTGGGGTTTGAGTGCCGGGGAGCTGTTTTTT
v_call: TRBV29-1
clone_size: -
j_call: TRBJ2-2
cdr3_length: 13
d_call: -

cdr3_aa: CSARAGYEQYF
cdr3_nt: TGCAGCGCCAGGGCGGGGTACGAGCAGTACTTC
v_call: TRBV29-1
clone_size: -
j_call: TRBJ2-7
cdr3_length: 11
d_call: -

cdr3_aa: CASSLNGGLGSPLHF
cdr3_nt: TGTGCCAGCAGCTTAAACGGGGGATTAGGTTCACCCCTCCACTTT
v_call: TRBV7-3
clone_size: -
j_call: TRBJ1-6
cdr3_length: 15
d_call: -

cdr3_aa: CSADRAGELFF
cdr3_nt: TGCAGTGCTGACAGGGCCGGGGAGCTGTTTTTT
v_call: TRBV20-1
clone_size: -
j_call: TRBJ2-2
cdr3_length: 11
d_call: TRBD1

cdr3_aa: CAIGSGQGDEQYF
cdr3_nt: TGTGCCATCGGTTCGGGACAGGGGGACGAGCAGTACTTC
v_call: TRBV10-3
clone_size: few
j_call: TRBJ2-7
cdr3_length: 13
d_call: TRBD1

cdr3_aa: CASSGADRKGTDTQYF
cdr3_nt: TGTGCCAGCAGTGGGGCGGACAGGAAAGGCACAGATACGCAGTATTTT
v_call: TRBV27
clone_size: -
j_call: TRBJ2-3
cdr3_length: 16
d_call: TRBD1

cdr3_aa: CASSIWTGERWTSNQPQHF
cdr3_nt: TGTGCCAGCAGCATCTGGACAGGGGAGAGGTGGACGAGCAATCAGCCCCAGCATTTT
v_call: TRBV5-6
clone_size: -
j_call: TRBJ1-5
cdr3_length: 19
d_call: TRBD1

cdr3_aa: CAWSRGTSGNNEQFF
cdr3_nt: TGTGCCTGGAGTCGAGGGACTAGCGGGAACAATGAGCAGTTCTTC
v_call: TRBV30
clone_size: -
j_call: TRBJ2-1
cdr3_length: 15
d_call: TRBD2

cdr3_aa: CASSSMDWELPPGTQYF
cdr3_nt: TGTGCCAGCTCATCAATGGACTGGGAACTACCCCCGGGGACCCAGTACTTC
v_call: TRBV18
clone_size: few
j_call: TRBJ2-5
cdr3_length: 17
d_call: -

cdr3_aa: CASSVLGLAGGLGELFF
cdr3_nt: TGTGCCAGCAGTGTGCTGGGACTAGCGGGGGGGCTCGGGGAGCTGTTTTTT
v_call: TRBV6-1
clone_size: few
j_call: TRBJ2-2
cdr3_length: 17
d_call: TRBD2

cdr3_aa: CAWSVPGRAGETQYF
cdr3_nt: TGTGCCTGGAGTGTACCCGGGAGGGCCGGAGAGACCCAGTACTTC
v_call: TRBV30
clone_size: -
j_call: TRBJ2-5
cdr3_length: 15
d_call: TRBD2

cdr3_aa: CASSLDEGNTIYF
cdr3_nt: TGTGCCAGCAGCCTGGACGAAGGGAACACCATATATTTT
v_call: TRBV7-9
clone_size: -
j_call: TRBJ1-3
cdr3_length: 13
d_call: -

cdr3_aa: CASSGNDRILTDTQYF
cdr3_nt: TGTGCCAGCAGTGGTAACGACAGGATATTGACAGATACGCAGTATTTT
v_call: TRBV25-1
clone_size: few
j_call: TRBJ2-3
cdr3_length: 16
d_call: -

cdr3_aa: CASGPSGGAYEQYF
cdr3_nt: TGTGCCAGCGGCCCCAGCGGGGGCGCTTACGAGCAGTACTTC
v_call: TRBV7-2
clone_size: -
j_call: TRBJ2-7
cdr3_length: 14
d_call: TRBD2

cdr3_aa: CASSPRTGGSSGYTF
cdr3_nt: TGCGCCAGCAGCCCAAGGACAGGGGGCTCTAGTGGCTACACCTTC
v_call: TRBV5-1
clone_size: -
j_call: TRBJ1-2
cdr3_length: 15
d_call: TRBD1

cdr3_aa: CSVRQGLDTEAFF
cdr3_nt: TGCAGCGTGCGGCAGGGTTTAGACACTGAAGCTTTCTTT
v_call: TRBV29-1
clone_size: few
j_call: TRBJ1-1
cdr3_length: 13
d_call: -

cdr3_aa: CASLRRRVVAGELFF
cdr3_nt: TGTGCCAGCCTCAGGAGAAGGGTGGTTGCCGGGGAGCTGTTTTTT
v_call: TRBV28
clone_size: -
j_call: TRBJ2-2
cdr3_length: 15
d_call: -

cdr3_aa: CASSYRQGRNEQFF
cdr3_nt: TGTGCCAGCAGTTACAGACAGGGCCGGAATGAGCAGTTCTTC
v_call: TRBV6-5
clone_size: -
j_call: TRBJ2-1
cdr3_length: 14
d_call: TRBD1

cdr3_aa: CASSSPNEKLFF
cdr3_nt: TGTGCCAGCAGCTCTCCGAATGAAAAACTGTTTTTT
v_call: TRBV11-2
clone_size: -
j_call: TRBJ1-4
cdr3_length: 12
d_call: -

cdr3_aa: CASSLFIAGMTDTQYF
cdr3_nt: TGCGCCAGCAGCTTGTTTATAGCGGGTATGACAGATACGCAGTATTTT
v_call: TRBV5-1
clone_size: -
j_call: TRBJ2-3
cdr3_length: 16
d_call: TRBD2

cdr3_aa: CSVLQLRGLDYEQYF
cdr3_nt: TGCAGCGTTCTCCAACTGCGGGGTCTGGACTACGAGCAGTACTTC
v_call: TRBV29-1
clone_size: -
j_call: TRBJ2-7
cdr3_length: 15
d_call: -

cdr3_aa: CAISELLWFLNTEAFF
cdr3_nt: TGTGCCATCAGTGAATTGTTGTGGTTCTTGAACACTGAAGCTTTCTTT
v_call: TRBV10-3
clone_size: -
j_call: TRBJ1-1
cdr3_length: 16
d_call: -

cdr3_aa: CASSYETGTSYEQYF
cdr3_nt: TGTGCCAGCAGTTACGAGACAGGGACCTCCTACGAGCAGTACTTC
v_call: TRBV6-6
clone_size: once
j_call: TRBJ2-7
cdr3_length: 15
d_call: TRBD1

cdr3_aa: CASSNPGPNTEAFF
cdr3_nt: TGTGCCAGCTCTAACCCGGGCCCAAACACTGAAGCTTTCTTT
v_call: TRBV18
clone_size: -
j_call: TRBJ1-1
cdr3_length: 14
d_call: -

cdr3_aa: CASSPRVDSRAGELFF
cdr3_nt: TGTGCCAGCAGCCCAAGGGTGGACTCGAGAGCCGGGGAGCTGTTTTTT
v_call: TRBV7-9
clone_size: -
j_call: TRBJ2-2
cdr3_length: 16
d_call: -

cdr3_aa: CASSSTTGGSYEQYF
cdr3_nt: TGCGCCAGCAGCTCGACGACAGGGGGCTCCTACGAGCAGTACTTC
v_call: TRBV5-1
clone_size: -
j_call: TRBJ2-7
cdr3_length: 15
d_call: TRBD1

cdr3_aa: CASQWVAGETQYF
cdr3_nt: TGTGCCAGCCAGTGGGTAGCCGGGGAGACCCAGTACTTC
v_call: TRBV2
clone_size: once
j_call: TRBJ2-5
cdr3_length: 13
d_call: -

cdr3_aa: CASSQDRNYGYTF
cdr3_nt: TGTGCCAGCAGCCAAGACAGAAACTATGGCTACACCTTC
v_call: TRBV14
clone_size: -
j_call: TRBJ1-2
cdr3_length: 13
d_call: -

cdr3_aa: CASRLENTEAFF
cdr3_nt: TGTGCCAGCAGGCTCGAGAACACTGAAGCTTTCTTT
v_call: TRBV2
clone_size: few
j_call: TRBJ1-1
cdr3_length: 12
d_call: -